The 30 T cell receptor beta chains reported below all come from one sample, sequenced in a study of cytomegalovirus exposure and HLA in healthy donors. This PCR relied on a set of 60 Vbeta primers and 13 Jbeta primers. The assay was immunoSEQ multiplex PCR, and TCRdb's table has in-frame clones only and misses some. The sample lists about 170,000 clones, approximately 70% occurring once. Sequenced material: PBMCs. These receptors all come from a man in his forties in good health and CMV-seropositive.

This chain joins TRBV7-9 and TRBJ2-7, with 9 bases aligning to TRBD1. V lost 5 bases to trimming and J lost 0 bases; unmatched junction nucleotides: 8. Germline values: CDR1 SEHNR, CDR2 FQNEAQ (reference sequence). This CDR3 spans 16 amino acids. DNA of the CDR3: TGTGCCAGCAGCCACCGGACAGGGGCTTACTCCTACGAGCAGTACTTC. This codes for CASSHRTGAYSYEQYF. Based on the CDR3 plus reference TRBV7-9 and TRBJ2-7, the full variable domain is DTGVSQNPRHKITKRGQNVTFRCDPISEHNRLYWYRQTLGQGPEFLTYFQNEAQLEKSRLLSDRFSAERPKGSFSTLEIQRTEQGDSAMYLCASSHRTGAYSYEQYFGPGTRLTVT.

The gene calls are TRBV6-5 and TRBJ1-1, with D possibly matching TRBD1 (6 bases). Trimming pared 2 bases from V and 4 bases from J, leaving 17 bases between. This CDR3 region has 16 residues. In germline, CDR1 is MNHEY, CDR2 SVGAGI. CDR3 nucleotide sequence: TGTGCCAGCAGTTACAGGACTACAGGGAGGGGCACTGAAGCTTTCTTT. This sequence encodes CASSYRTTGRGTEAFF.

The chain joins TRBV4-3 to TRBJ1-1; 10 bases agree with TRBD1. Germline V CDR1 and CDR2: LGHNA, YSLEER. This CDR3 is 16 amino acids long. V shed 2 bases and J 4 bases; nucleotides not matched to a gene: 7. Written as DNA, the CDR3 is TGCGCCAGCAGCCAAACCGGGACAGGGGTTGGCACTGAAGCTTTCTTT. As protein: CASSQTGTGVGTEAFF.

A word on this clone: Compared with germline, one end of the junction differs, possibly owing to a read error. V gene TRBV11-2 combines with J gene TRBJ1-1, with unresolved D. The CDR3 is 15 amino acids. CDR1 and CDR2 from the germline V gene are SGHAT and FQNNGV. CDR3 nucleotide sequence: TGTGCCAGCAGCTTAGGTGCAGGTCTGAACGCTGAAGCTTTCTTT. The encoded protein is CASSLGAGLNAEAFF.

This clone showed up just once. The chain's CDR3 is CASSHSAGSTDTQYF. CDR3 coding DNA: TGCGCCAGCAGCCACAGCGCGGGTAGCACAGATACGCAGTATTTT. The gene calls are TRBV4-3 and TRBJ2-3, with D possibly being TRBD2 (5 bases). The CDR3 is 15 residues long. V was trimmed by 3 bases and J by 0 bases, leaving 10 bases between them. Per the germline V gene, CDR1 is LGHNA and CDR2 is YSLEER.

This chain joins TRBV7-9 and TRBJ2-1; D possibly corresponds to TRBD2 (5 bases). V lost 1 base, J lost 7 bases, and 11 bases lay in between. The germline gives CDR1 SEHNR, CDR2 FQNEAQ (reference sequence). There are 14 residues in the CDR3. CDR3 region: CASSLVGVINEQFF. The CDR3 DNA reads as TGTGCCAGCAGCTTAGTCGGGGTAATAAATGAGCAGTTCTTC.

The chain carries TRBV5-4 and TRBJ2-7, with D perhaps matching TRBD2 (5 bases). The CDR3 is made up of 15 amino acids. With 4 bases removed from V and 2 bases from J, the gap between germline ends came to 16 bases. Per germline, CDR1 SGHNT and CDR2 YYREEE (reference sequence). CDR3: CASSPAGGRPYEQYF. The DNA of the CDR3 is TGTGCCAGCAGCCCCGCGGGTGGACGGCCCTACGAGCAGTACTTC.

The chain carries TRBV5-4 and TRBJ2-3; TRBD2 matches 16 bases. V shed 0 bases and J 0 bases; nucleotides not matched to a gene: 7. CDR3 length: 20 amino acids. Germline V CDR1 and CDR2: SGHNT, YYREEE (reference sequence). The CDR3 DNA reads as TGTGCCAGCAGCTTGGCCAGGGGGACTAGCGGGGGGGGTAGCACAGATACGCAGTATTTT. This gives the protein CASSLARGTSGGGSTDTQYF.

The chain recombines TRBV4-3 with TRBJ1-4, with 8 bases aligning to TRBD1. The J segment lost 8 bases and the V segment lost 3 bases, leaving 8 bases of the junction unmatched. Germline V CDR1 and CDR2: LGHNA, YSLEER. CDR3 length: 15 amino acids. For the CDR3, the DNA is TGCGCCAGCAGCCAGCCCGGACAGGGTGGCGAAAAACTGTTTTTT. Amino acids: CASSQPGQGGEKLFF.

CDR3 coding DNA: TGTGCCAGCAGCTTAACTAGCGGGGGCACAGATACGCAGTATTTT. Protein sequence: CASSLTSGGTDTQYF. The chain is built from TRBV7-9 and TRBJ2-3; 10 positions match TRBD2. Losses at the gene ends were 2 bases for V and 1 base for J; bases not matched to a gene: 0. This CDR3 is 15 amino acids long. Germline V gene sequence: CDR1 SEHNR, CDR2 FQNEAQ (reference sequence). The full variable domain, its missing parts supplied by reference TRBV7-9 and TRBJ2-3, is DTGVSQNPRHKITKRGQNVTFRCDPISEHNRLYWYRQTLGQGPEFLTYFQNEAQLEKSRLLSDRFSAERPKGSFSTLEIQRTEQGDSAMYLCASSLTSGGTDTQYFGPGTRLTVL.

This chain joins TRBV10-3 and TRBJ1-1; D is ambiguous. Germline V gene sequence: CDR1 ENHRY, CDR2 SYGVKD. Trimming pared 7 bases from V and 4 bases from J, leaving 16 bases between. The CDR3 has 14 residues. The CDR3 region is CAIKGERVGTEAFF. CDR3 sequence (DNA): TGTGCCATCAAAGGAGAGAGGGTTGGCACTGAAGCTTTCTTT.

Only a few counts were recorded for this clone. The CDR3 DNA follows: TGTGCCAGCTCACGTGGGGGCGCGAACACCGGGGAGCTGTTTTTT. Translation gives CASSRGGANTGELFF. This sequence joins TRBV18 and TRBJ2-2; D perhaps matches TRBD1 (6 bases). The CDR3 totals 15 residues. V was shortened by 4 bases and J by 0 bases, with 9 bases between the two germline ends. Germline V gene data show CDR1 as KGHSH and CDR2 as LQKENI.

This chain uses TRBV5-8 with TRBJ2-5; 9 nucleotides agree with TRBD1. The CDR3 runs to 15 residues. Trimming took 2 bases from V and 3 from J; bases not matched to a gene: 5. Germline V gene lookup returns CDR1 SGHTS and CDR2 YDEGEE. The DNA of the CDR3 is TGTGCCAGCAGCTTCCACAGGGGGCTCGAAGAGACCCAGTACTTC. As protein: CASSFHRGLEETQYF.

The chain recombines TRBV7-8 with TRBJ2-5, with D maybe TRBD1 (6 bases). Germline CDR1 reads SGHVS; CDR2 reads FQNEAQ. The CDR3 is made up of 15 amino acids. Trimming took off 3 bases at V and 2 bases at J, with 13 bases between the two ends. The CDR3 sequence: CASSFLRTDQETQYF. CDR3 bases: TGTGCCAGCAGCTTCCTAAGGACAGATCAAGAGACCCAGTACTTC.

Concerning this clone itself: Other nucleotide sequences in the sample specify the same CDR3. The V call is TRBV2, the J call TRBJ1-3, with 10 bases that match TRBD1. The CDR3 covers 15 residues. V was clipped by 6 bases and J by 4 bases; unmatched bases: 6. The germline V gene encodes CDR1 SNHLY and CDR2 FYNNEI. The CDR3 DNA sequence: TGTGCCAGCAGATCGACAGGGGGCTCCGGAAACACCATATATTTT. This encodes CASRSTGGSGNTIYF. Variable domain in full (rest from reference TRBV2 and TRBJ1-3): EPEVTQTPSHQVTQMGQEVILRCVPISNHLYFYWYRQILGQKVEFLVSFYNNEISEKSEIFDDQFSVERPDGSNFTLKIRSTKLEDSAMYFCASRSTGGSGNTIYFGEGSWLTVV.

V gene TRBV6-5 combines with J gene TRBJ1-6; TRBD1 is a possible D gene (5 bases). The V end was cut by 6 bases, the J end by 10 bases, with 16 bases between. CDR1 and CDR2 from the germline V gene are MNHEY and SVGAGI. The length of the CDR3 is 14 residues. CDR3 DNA: TGTGCCAGCAGCCCCGGCGGCGGGGGATCACCCCTCCACTTT. Its protein is CASSPGGGGSPLHF.

The chain links TRBV7-2 to TRBJ2-3; TRBD2 might be the D (6 bases). From germline, CDR1 is SGHTA and CDR2 FQGNSA. CDR3 length equals 12 residues. The ends were cut back, 5 bases at V and 4 bases at J, with 7 bases in the middle. CDR3 protein: CASSTGADTQYF. CDR3 coding DNA: TGTGCCAGCAGCACGGGGGCAGATACGCAGTATTTT.

The count of this clone is one. The rearrangement links TRBV4-3 to TRBJ2-3, with 7 bases matching TRBD1. The germline V gene encodes CDR1 LGHNA and CDR2 YSLEER. After removal of 4 bases from V and 4 bases from J, the junction contained 8 bases not matched to a gene. The CDR3 has 15 amino acids. CDR3 nucleotides: TGCGCCAGCAGCCCCGGGCAGGGGGTCCCAGATACGCAGTATTTT. This translates into CASSPGQGVPDTQYF.

This chain links TRBV27 with TRBJ1-4; a weak D match, TRBD1 (6 bases). Germline values: CDR1 MNHEY, CDR2 SMNVEV (reference sequence). This CDR3 contains 14 residues. With 9 bases removed from V and 4 bases from J, the gap between germline ends came to 15 bases. CDR3 sequence reads: CARRGRDNNEKLFF. CDR3 nucleotides: TGTGCCAGAAGGGGGAGGGACAATAATGAAAAACTGTTTTTT.

The rearrangement links TRBV5-1 to TRBJ1-6, with D possibly being TRBD1 (6 bases). Trimming removed 0 bases from V and 7 bases from J, with 14 bases in between. The CDR3 has 16 residues. Germline values: CDR1 SGHRS, CDR2 YFSETQ. CDR3: CASSLDATGVNSPLHF. CDR3 DNA: TGCGCCAGCAGCTTGGACGCGACAGGAGTGAATTCACCCCTCCACTTT.

This clone was observed a handful of times. This rearrangement joins TRBV4-1 to TRBJ2-5; 14 positions agree with TRBD2. The CDR3 sequence is 18 residues long. From germline, CDR1 is MGHRA and CDR2 YSYEKL. V trimming: 3 bases; J trimming: 1 base; junction bases outside the gene matches: 7. Here the CDR3 reads CASSHPTSGGALQETQYF. The CDR3 DNA sequence: TGCGCCAGCAGCCACCCGACTAGCGGGGGGGCCCTCCAAGAGACCCAGTACTTC.

The chain combines TRBV7-2 with TRBJ2-3; TRBD2 is a possible D gene (6 bases). Trimming pared 4 bases from V and 2 bases from J, leaving 16 bases between. Germline loops: CDR1 SGHTA, CDR2 FQGNSA. This CDR3 region has 16 residues. In DNA, the CDR3 is TGTGCCAGCAGCTCAGGCGCCGGGAGTCTCACAGATACGCAGTATTTT. It is translated as CASSSGAGSLTDTQYF.

The chain joins TRBV19 to TRBJ2-3, with 9 bases matching TRBD2. V shed 1 base, J shed 4 bases, and the junction held 6 bases outside the gene matches. This CDR3 has 16 residues. From germline, CDR1 is LNHDA and CDR2 SQIVND (reference sequence). The CDR3 reads CASSIGGGGAPDTQYF. CDR3 nucleotide sequence: TGTGCCAGTAGTATAGGGGGCGGGGGGGCCCCAGATACGCAGTATTTT.

The V and J genes are TRBV5-4 and TRBJ2-1; perhaps TRBD1 as D (6 bases). V was cut by 5 bases and J by 4 bases, with 13 bases left in between. Germline CDR1 is SGHNT and CDR2 is YYREEE (reference sequence). This CDR3 is 14 amino acids long. CDR3 amino acids: CASSTGTKYNEQFF. The CDR3 DNA sequence: TGTGCCAGCAGTACCGGGACAAAGTACAATGAGCAGTTCTTC.

CDR3 loop: CATSLDRERTEKLFF. The CDR3 DNA reads TGTGCCACCAGCCTGGACAGGGAAAGAACGGAAAAACTGTTTTTT. The chain links TRBV15 to TRBJ1-4, with TRBD1 identical over 8 bases. After removal of 5 bases from V and 8 bases from J, the junction contained 10 bases not matched to a gene. Germline CDR1 reads LNHNV; CDR2 reads YYDKDF (reference sequence). The CDR3 consists of 15 residues.

This clone was seen once. The chain recombines TRBV7-8 with TRBJ2-7; 9 nucleotides line up with TRBD2. This CDR3 has 16 residues. The germline V gene encodes CDR1 SGHVS and CDR2 FQNEAQ. V lost 1 base, J lost 5 bases, and 9 bases stayed unmatched. CDR3 sequence (DNA): TGTGCCAGCAGCTTAGGAGGGGCGGGGGGGCAGAACGAGCAGTACTTC. Protein sequence: CASSLGGAGGQNEQYF.

The rearrangement uses TRBV27 and TRBJ1-6; 7 bases line up with TRBD1. Trimming took 5 bases from V and 6 from J; bases not matched to a gene: 4. CDR1 is MNHEY and CDR2 is SMNVEV in the germline V gene (reference sequence). This CDR3 is built from 14 residues. The CDR3 bases are TGTGCCAGCAGTCCAGGGGGGCCTAATTCACCCCTCCACTTT. Encoded protein: CASSPGGPNSPLHF.

The gene calls are TRBV9 and TRBJ1-6; 8 nucleotides agree with TRBD1. This CDR3 contains 17 residues. With 0 bases clipped from V and 6 bases from J, the junction kept 8 bases outside the gene matches. The V gene's germline CDR1 is SGDLS and CDR2 YYNGEE. CDR3 region: CASSVGEQGAVNSPLHF. For the CDR3, the DNA is TGTGCCAGCAGCGTAGGAGAGCAGGGGGCTGTTAATTCACCCCTCCACTTT.

The chain joins TRBV5-6 to TRBJ2-4; D gene unclear. V was shortened by 4 bases and J by 2 bases, with 13 bases between the two germline ends. Germline CDR1 SGHDT, CDR2 YYEEEE. The CDR3 loop spans 15 amino acids. Here the CDR3 reads CASSRYDGSKNIQYF. The CDR3 nucleotides read TGTGCCAGCAGCCGTTACGACGGGTCCAAAAACATTCAGTACTTC.

The chain joins TRBV20-1 to TRBJ1-2; D is possibly TRBD1 (5 bases). The CDR3 contains 11 residues. CDR1 and CDR2 (germline): DFQATT, SNEGSKA (reference sequence). V dropped 5 bases and J dropped 2 bases, with 6 bases sitting between them. CDR3 protein: CSARQNYGYTF. The CDR3 DNA reads as TGCAGTGCTCGACAGAACTATGGCTACACCTTC.